The 27 T cell receptor beta chains listed next were all sequenced from one sample in a study of T-cell memory formation after mild COVID-19. One entry per CDR3 protein results from TCRdb running MiXCR on the 5' RACE reads. Of just over 300,000 distinct CDR3 sequences detected, 15% to 20% appear once; the ten largest clones hold around 21%. The sequenced sample consisted of PBMCs or a T cell subset sorted from them (not recorded which). The receptors originated from a man aged 18 to 30 who had mild COVID-19 (a few samples of this study predate the infection). Cell type and time point are not known.

J is TRBJ1-2 and V is TRBV5-4, with D perhaps matching TRBD1 (5 bases). Germline assignment: CDR1 SGHNT and CDR2 YYREEE (reference sequence). The V and J ends lost 4 bases and 4 bases respectively, with 11 bases between them. The CDR3 sequence is 13 residues long. CDR3 residues: CASSRDALYGYTF. The CDR3 bases are TGTGCCAGCAGCCGGGACGCGCTCTATGGCTACACCTTC.

The V and J genes are TRBV3-1 and TRBJ2-1; D tentatively fits TRBD1 or TRBD2 (5 bases each). Trimming stripped 4 bases from V and 0 bases from J, with 16 bases between. Per germline, CDR1 LGHDT and CDR2 YNNKEL (reference sequence). CDR3 length equals 17 residues. CDR3 nucleotide sequence: TGTGCCAGCAGCCCCCTCCCCGGGGCCAACTCCTACAATGAGCAGTTCTTC. It codes for CASSPLPGANSYNEQFF.

This chain joins TRBV5-1 and TRBJ2-1, with TRBD1 identical over 9 bases. The germline CDR1 and CDR2 sequences are SGHRS and YFSETQ. The trim removed 1 base at V and 7 bases at J, leaving 6 bases unmatched. This CDR3 has 15 amino acids. CDR3 region: CASSLIGTGSNEQFF. CDR3 coding DNA: TGCGCCAGCAGCTTGATTGGGACAGGGTCAAATGAGCAGTTCTTC.

This clonotype was detected a few times. The J gene is TRBJ2-2, the V gene TRBV6-5; TRBD2 matches 7 bases. The junction had 7 bases not matched to a gene; V was cut back by 5 bases and J by 4 bases. The CDR3 runs 15 residues. Germline CDR1 and CDR2: MNHEY and SVGAGI. This CDR3 is CASSPGGIGTGELFF. The CDR3 coding sequence is TGTGCCAGCAGTCCCGGGGGGATCGGCACCGGGGAGCTGTTTTTT.

CDR3 sequence (DNA): TGCGCCAGCAGCCAAGTTTACCAGCGGGGGGGAAGTGAGACCCAGTACTTC. As protein: CASSQVYQRGGSETQYF. This rearrangement joins TRBV4-3 to TRBJ2-5; 10 nucleotides line up with TRBD2. This CDR3 region has 17 residues. Germline-derived CDR1 and CDR2 are LGHNA and YSLEER. V was pared by 1 base and J by 5 bases, with 10 bases of the junction left unmatched.

This chain joins TRBV20-1 and TRBJ1-2; the D is unclear. This CDR3 contains 15 residues. Germline V gene data show CDR1 as DFQATT and CDR2 as SNEGSKA (reference sequence). The V gene lost 0 bases and the J gene lost 8 bases, with 19 bases spanning the gap. Here the CDR3 reads CSARDPGRAVGGYTF. The CDR3 DNA follows: TGCAGTGCTAGAGATCCTGGGAGGGCGGTGGGGGGCTACACCTTC.

The chain recombines TRBV6-2 or TRBV6-3 with TRBJ2-7, with 7 bases aligning to TRBD1. CDR1 and CDR2 (germline): MNHEY, SVGEGT. There are 15 residues in the CDR3. V dropped 2 bases and J dropped 3; count of bases not matched to a gene: 7. This CDR3 reads CASSYTPTGFYEQYV. The CDR3, as DNA: TGTGCCAGCAGTTACACACCGACAGGGTTCTACGAGCAGTACGTC.

This clonotype was picked up a small number of times. J is TRBJ2-5 and V is TRBV25-1; D call uncertain. Germline CDR1 and CDR2: MGHDK and SYGVNS. V was pared by 2 bases and J by 7 bases, with 5 bases between. This CDR3 comprises 11 residues. The DNA of the CDR3 is TGTGCCAGCAGTGAAACGGGGACCCAGTACTTC. Encoded protein: CASSETGTQYF.

This clonotype was counted between two and nine times. The chain recombines TRBV28 with TRBJ2-3; TRBD2 matches at 11 bases. CDR3 length: 15 amino acids. CDR1 is MDHEN and CDR2 is SYDVKM in the germline V gene. With V trimmed by 5 bases and J by 6 bases, 7 bases remained unmatched. The CDR3 DNA reads as TGTGCCAGCAGTATCGAACTAGCGGGGGTCGATACGCAGTATTTT. Protein product: CASSIELAGVDTQYF. The complete variable domain, with remaining parts taken from reference TRBV28 and TRBJ2-3, reads DVKVTQSSRYLVKRTGEKVFLECVQDMDHENMFWYRQDPGLGLRLIYFSYDVKMKEKGDIPEGYSVSREKKERFSLILESASTNQTSMYLCASSIELAGVDTQYFGPGTRLTVL.

This clonotype came up a few times. The chain recombines TRBV6-5 with TRBJ1-2; the match to TRBD1 covers 7 bases. Germline V gives CDR1 MNHEY, CDR2 SVGAGI. The CDR3 length is 15 residues. V was pared by 5 bases and J by 2 bases, with 8 bases of the junction left unmatched. CDR3 region: CASSDSTGANYGYTF. Written as DNA, the CDR3 is TGTGCCAGCAGTGATTCAACAGGGGCAAACTATGGCTACACCTTC.

This clonotype occurred a few times. The chain joins TRBV6-2 or TRBV6-3 to TRBJ2-3, with a tentative D call TRBD1 (6 bases). From germline, CDR1 is MNHEY and CDR2 SVGEGT. V was shortened by 6 bases and J by 3 bases, with 10 bases between the two germline ends. The CDR3 has 13 amino acids. As DNA, the CDR3 is TGTGCCAGCAGCGCTGGACAGACAGATACGCAGTATTTT. It is translated as CASSAGQTDTQYF.

The chain is built from TRBV29-1 and TRBJ1-3; possibly TRBD1 for D (5 bases). CDR3 length: 13 amino acids. V was trimmed by 4 bases and J by 0 bases, leaving 7 bases between them. Germline V gene lookup returns CDR1 SQVTM and CDR2 ANQGSEA. The CDR3 region is CSVAGGSGNTIYF. The CDR3 nucleotides are TGCAGCGTTGCCGGGGGCTCTGGAAACACCATATATTTT. The full variable domain, rest sourced from reference TRBV29-1 and TRBJ1-3, is SAVISQKPSRDICQRGTSLTIQCQVDSQVTMMFWYRQQPGQSLTLIATANQGSEATYESGFVIDKFPISRPNLTFSTLTVSNMSPEDSSIYLCSVAGGSGNTIYFGEGSWLTVV.

The chain employs TRBV19 and TRBJ2-5; no firm D call. The CDR3 is 12 amino acids. Germline V gene data show CDR1 as LNHDA and CDR2 as SQIVND (reference sequence). Trimming shortened V by 7 bases and J by 5 bases, and 11 bases separated the two germline ends. The CDR3 nucleotides are TGTGCCAGTATGGATATTTGGGAGACCCAGTACTTC. This sequence encodes CASMDIWETQYF.

To note about this clonotype: A read error may be the cause here, since a much bigger clone is one base away. The genes are TRBV5-1 and TRBJ2-7; the D is unclear. The CDR3 sequence is 13 residues long. Germline V gene sequence: CDR1 SGHRS, CDR2 YFSETQ. The V gene lost 1 base and the J gene lost 3 bases, with 8 bases spanning the gap. CDR3 residues: CASSLPKGYEQYF. The CDR3 region has the DNA TGCGCCAGCAGCTTGCCCAAGGGCTACGAGCAGTACTTC.

V gene TRBV5-5 combines with J gene TRBJ1-2, with 7 positions matching TRBD1. J gave up 2 bases and V 4 bases, and 5 bases lay outside the gene matches. The CDR3 loop spans 14 amino acids. Germline V gene sequence: CDR1 SGHKS, CDR2 YYEKEE (reference sequence). The CDR3 DNA reads TGTGCCAGCAGCCTAGGACAGGTGAACTATGGCTACACCTTC. This codes for CASSLGQVNYGYTF.

In this sample, this clonotype turned up a few times. DNA of the CDR3: TGTGCCAGCAGCTCGGAAGGGGGCTACGAGCAGTACGTC. This encodes CASSSEGGYEQYV. J is TRBJ2-7 and V is TRBV7-8, with D maybe TRBD1 (6 bases). CDR3 length: 13 amino acids. V gave up 4 bases and J gave up 3 bases, with 10 bases separating them. Germline V gene data show CDR1 as SGHVS and CDR2 as FQNEAQ.

CDR3 sequence reads: CASSFALSPLHF. The CDR3 bases are TGTGCCAGCAGCTTCGCGTTGTCACCCCTCCACTTT. The V gene is TRBV7-9, the J gene TRBJ1-6; the D is unclear. Trimming took off 3 bases at V and 10 bases at J, with 7 bases between the two ends. The CDR3 is made up of 12 amino acids. Germline V gene data show CDR1 as SEHNR and CDR2 as FQNEAQ (reference sequence).

This clonotype was seen at least ten times. The J gene is TRBJ2-3, the V gene TRBV3-1; the D call may be TRBD1 or TRBD2 (6 bases each). Trimming stripped 4 bases from V and 6 bases from J, with 17 bases between. There are 15 residues in the CDR3. Germline V gives CDR1 LGHDT, CDR2 YNNKEL (reference sequence). In nucleotides, the CDR3 is TGTGCCAGCAGCCCGGGGGCCATCGGAAGTGATACGCAGTATTTT. This codes for CASSPGAIGSDTQYF.

This clonotype was counted only a few times. CDR3 region: CASSLDPTNEKLFF. CDR3 nucleotide sequence: TGTGCCAGCAGCCTGGACCCCACTAATGAAAAACTGTTTTTT. The chain couples TRBV12-3 or TRBV12-4 to TRBJ1-4; D remains ambiguous. There are 14 residues in the CDR3. The V end lost 6 bases, the J end lost 2 bases, and 10 bases lay between the germline ends.

V gene TRBV20-1 combines with J gene TRBJ1-6; 7 positions match TRBD1. The CDR3 covers 14 residues. Germline loops: CDR1 DFQATT, CDR2 SNEGSKA (reference sequence). V lost 2 bases, J lost 7 bases, and 5 bases stayed unmatched. CDR3 nucleotides: TGCAGTGCTAGAAAACAGGGGAGCAATTCACCCCTCCACTTT. It encodes CSARKQGSNSPLHF.

This clonotype was recorded a few times. The chain recombines TRBV5-1 with TRBJ1-3; 7 nucleotides agree with TRBD1. Per germline, CDR1 SGHRS and CDR2 YFSETQ. The J segment lost 4 bases and the V segment lost 4 bases, leaving 11 bases of the junction unmatched. The CDR3 covers 16 residues. DNA of the CDR3: TGCGCCAGCAGCCTGACAGGGTTGGTGTCAGGAAACACCATATATTTT. Protein product: CASSLTGLVSGNTIYF.

This chain links TRBV7-9 with TRBJ2-7, with a possible D match to TRBD1 (6 bases). This CDR3 contains 14 residues. CDR1 and CDR2 from the germline V gene are SEHNR and FQNEAQ (reference sequence). V gave up 5 bases and J gave up 6 bases, with 17 bases separating them. CDR3 region: CASSVSGGPLEQYV. In DNA, the CDR3 is TGTGCCAGCAGCGTTAGTGGGGGCCCCCTCGAGCAGTACGTC.

This clonotype was picked up a small number of times. The chain employs TRBV28 and TRBJ1-5; D might be TRBD1 (6 bases). Trimming stripped 7 bases from V and 5 bases from J, with 12 bases between. The CDR3 is 13 amino acids. CDR1 is MDHEN and CDR2 is SYDVKM in the germline V gene. The CDR3 reads CASKNRDYQPQHF. The CDR3 coding sequence is TGTGCCAGCAAAAACAGGGATTATCAGCCCCAGCATTTT.

The V and J genes are TRBV28 and TRBJ2-7; D gene ambiguous. Germline assignment: CDR1 MDHEN and CDR2 SYDVKM. V lost 1 base, J lost 11 bases, and 12 bases lay in between. This CDR3 has 12 residues. For the CDR3, the DNA is TGTGCCAGCAGTTTATCCGACGGACCGGAGTACGTC. Translating it yields CASSLSDGPEYV.

This clonotype is a singleton in its sample. J is TRBJ1-1 and V is TRBV12-3 or TRBV12-4; no firm D call. CDR3 length: 12 residues. Deletions cut 5 bases from V and 7 bases from J, with 11 bases between. CDR3 region: CASSSRYSEAFF. CDR3 DNA sequence: TGTGCCAGCAGTAGCCGATACAGTGAAGCTTTCTTT.

To note about this clonotype: Compared with germline, one end of the junction differs, possibly owing to a read error. The chain carries TRBV6-4 and TRBJ2-1; D unclear. The CDR3 loop spans 12 amino acids. From germline, CDR1 is MRHNA and CDR2 SNTAGT. The CDR3 protein is CASSDRPNDQFF. The CDR3 nucleotides read TGTGCCAGCAGTGACAGGCCCAATGATCAGTTCTTC.

The J gene is TRBJ1-6, the V gene TRBV19; 9 bases line up with TRBD1. The CDR3 is made up of 15 amino acids. The trim removed 3 bases at V and 8 bases at J, leaving 5 bases unmatched. Germline CDR1 reads LNHDA; CDR2 reads SQIVND (reference sequence). CDR3 nucleotide sequence: TGTGCCAGTAGTATTTGGACAGGGGAGGATTCACCCCTCCACTTT. As protein: CASSIWTGEDSPLHF.